The following is a TCR beta chain sequence with its context. These data come from a study of T-cell memory formation after mild COVID-19. This CDR3 region has 14 residues. The germline gives CDR1 SEHNR, CDR2 FQNEAQ (reference sequence). V shed 5 bases and J shed 8 bases, with 13 bases lying between them. Each CDR3 protein gets one entry after TCRdb re-called the 5' RACE reads with MiXCR. In the table there are about 82,000 distinct CDR3 sequences, about 13% of which are singletons. This receptor was identified in a man aged 18-30 years who had mild COVID-19 (a few samples of this study predate the infection). Cell type and time point are not known. The J gene is TRBJ1-6, the V gene TRBV7-9; a weak D match, TRBD1 (6 bases). Source material: PBMCs or a T cell subset sorted from them (not recorded which). The CDR3 sequence is CASSPRGADSPLHF. In DNA form, the CDR3 reads TGTGCCAGCAGCCCCCGGGGGGCTGATTCACCCCTCCACTTT.